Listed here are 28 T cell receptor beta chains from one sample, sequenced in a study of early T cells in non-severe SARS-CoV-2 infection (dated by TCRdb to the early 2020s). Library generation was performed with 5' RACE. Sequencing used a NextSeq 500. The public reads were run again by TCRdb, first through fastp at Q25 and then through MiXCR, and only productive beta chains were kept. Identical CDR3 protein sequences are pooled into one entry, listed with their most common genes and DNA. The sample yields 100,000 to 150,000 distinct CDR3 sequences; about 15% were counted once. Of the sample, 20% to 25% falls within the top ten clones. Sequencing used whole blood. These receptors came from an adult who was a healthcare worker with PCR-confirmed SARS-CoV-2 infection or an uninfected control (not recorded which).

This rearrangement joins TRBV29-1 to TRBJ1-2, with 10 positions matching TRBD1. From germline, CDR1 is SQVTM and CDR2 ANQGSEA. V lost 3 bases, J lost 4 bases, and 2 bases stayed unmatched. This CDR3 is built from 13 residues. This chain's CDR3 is CSVEGQGIYGYTF. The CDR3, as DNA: TGCAGCGTTGAGGGACAGGGGATCTATGGCTACACCTTC.

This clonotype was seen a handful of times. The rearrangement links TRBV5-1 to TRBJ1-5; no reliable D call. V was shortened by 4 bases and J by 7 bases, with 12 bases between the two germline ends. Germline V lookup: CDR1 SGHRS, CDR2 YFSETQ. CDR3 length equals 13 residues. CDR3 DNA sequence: TGCGCCAGCAGCGAAGGACCTGGACAGCCCCAGCATTTT. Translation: CASSEGPGQPQHF.

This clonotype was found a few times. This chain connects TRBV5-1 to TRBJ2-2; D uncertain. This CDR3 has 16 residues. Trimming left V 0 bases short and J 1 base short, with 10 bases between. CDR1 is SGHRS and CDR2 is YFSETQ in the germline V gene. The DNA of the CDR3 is TGCGCCAGCAGCTTGGACGGATATGGGAACACCGGGGAGCTGTTTTTT. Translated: CASSLDGYGNTGELFF. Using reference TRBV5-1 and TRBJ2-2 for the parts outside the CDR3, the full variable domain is KAGVTQTPRYLIKTRGQQVTLSCSPISGHRSVSWYQQTPGQGLQFLFEYFSETQRNKGNFPGRFSGRQFSNSRSEMNVSTLELGDSALYLCASSLDGYGNTGELFFGEGSRLTVL.

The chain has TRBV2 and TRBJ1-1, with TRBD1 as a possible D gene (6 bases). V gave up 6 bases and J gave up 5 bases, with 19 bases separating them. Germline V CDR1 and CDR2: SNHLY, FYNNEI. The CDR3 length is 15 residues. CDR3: CASRETSGAGTEAFF. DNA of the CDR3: TGTGCCAGCAGGGAAACGTCAGGGGCTGGGACTGAAGCTTTCTTT.

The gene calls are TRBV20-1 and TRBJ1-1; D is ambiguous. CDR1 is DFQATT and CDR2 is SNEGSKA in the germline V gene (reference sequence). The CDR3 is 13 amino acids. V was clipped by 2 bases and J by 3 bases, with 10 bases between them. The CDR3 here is CSARLGRDTEAFF. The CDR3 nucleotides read TGCAGTGCTAGACTGGGGAGGGACACTGAAGCTTTCTTT.

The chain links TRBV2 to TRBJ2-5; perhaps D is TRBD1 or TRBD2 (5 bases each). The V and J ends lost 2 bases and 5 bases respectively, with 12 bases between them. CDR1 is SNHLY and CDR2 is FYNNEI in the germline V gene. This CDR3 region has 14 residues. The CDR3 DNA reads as TGTGCCAGCAGTGAAAGCACCTGGGGGGAGACCCAGTACTTC. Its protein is CASSESTWGETQYF.

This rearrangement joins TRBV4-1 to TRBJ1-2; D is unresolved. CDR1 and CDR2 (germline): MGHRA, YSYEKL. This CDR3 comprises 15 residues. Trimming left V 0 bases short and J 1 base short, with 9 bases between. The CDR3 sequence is CASSQERGSNYGYTF. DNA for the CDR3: TGCGCCAGCAGCCAAGAAAGAGGCAGTAACTATGGCTACACCTTC.

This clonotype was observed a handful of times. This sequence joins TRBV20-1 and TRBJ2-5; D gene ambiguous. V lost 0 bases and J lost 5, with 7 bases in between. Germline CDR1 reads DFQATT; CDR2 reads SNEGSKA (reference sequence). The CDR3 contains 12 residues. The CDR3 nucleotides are TGCAGTGCTAGAGAATCACGGGAGACCCAGTACTTC. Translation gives CSARESRETQYF.

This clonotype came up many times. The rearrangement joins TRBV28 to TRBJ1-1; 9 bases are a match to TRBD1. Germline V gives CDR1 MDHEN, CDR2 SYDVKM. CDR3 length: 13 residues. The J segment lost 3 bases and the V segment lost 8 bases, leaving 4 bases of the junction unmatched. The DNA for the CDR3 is TGTGCCAGCGGGACAGGGCAAGACACTGAAGCTTTCTTT. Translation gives CASGTGQDTEAFF.

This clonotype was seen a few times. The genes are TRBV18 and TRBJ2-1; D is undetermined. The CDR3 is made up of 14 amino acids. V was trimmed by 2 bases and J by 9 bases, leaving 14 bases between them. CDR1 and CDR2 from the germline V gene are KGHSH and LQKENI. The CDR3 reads CASSPTVLGGEQFF. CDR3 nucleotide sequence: TGTGCCAGCTCACCAACGGTCCTAGGCGGTGAGCAGTTCTTC.

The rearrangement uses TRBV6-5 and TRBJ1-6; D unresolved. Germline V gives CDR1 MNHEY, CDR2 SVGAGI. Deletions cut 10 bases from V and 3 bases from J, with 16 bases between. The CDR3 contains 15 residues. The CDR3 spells CATGRGNLYNSPLHF. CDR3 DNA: TGTGCCACGGGTCGAGGGAACCTCTATAATTCACCCCTCCACTTT.

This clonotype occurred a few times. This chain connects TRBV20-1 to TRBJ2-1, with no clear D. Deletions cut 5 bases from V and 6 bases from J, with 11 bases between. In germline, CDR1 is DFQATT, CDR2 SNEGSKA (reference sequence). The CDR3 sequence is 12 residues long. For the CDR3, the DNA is TGCAGTGCTCCCAGACACCCCAATGAGCAGTTCTTC. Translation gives CSAPRHPNEQFF.

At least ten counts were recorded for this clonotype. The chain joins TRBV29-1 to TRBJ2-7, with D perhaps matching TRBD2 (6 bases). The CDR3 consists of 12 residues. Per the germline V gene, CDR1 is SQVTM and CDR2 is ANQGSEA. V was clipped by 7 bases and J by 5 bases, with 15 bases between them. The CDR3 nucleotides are TGCAGCGCACGGCGGGGAACGAACGAGCAGTACTTC. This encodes CSARRGTNEQYF.

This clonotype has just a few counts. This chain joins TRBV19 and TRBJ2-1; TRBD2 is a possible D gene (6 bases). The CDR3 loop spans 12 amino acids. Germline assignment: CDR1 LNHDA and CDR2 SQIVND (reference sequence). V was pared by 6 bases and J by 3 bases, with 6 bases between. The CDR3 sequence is CASRDYYNEQFF. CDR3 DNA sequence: TGTGCCAGTAGGGACTACTACAATGAGCAGTTCTTC.

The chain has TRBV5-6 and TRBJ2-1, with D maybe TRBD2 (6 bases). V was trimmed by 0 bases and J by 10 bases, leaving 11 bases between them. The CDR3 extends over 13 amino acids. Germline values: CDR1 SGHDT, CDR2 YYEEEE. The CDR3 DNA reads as TGTGCCAGCAGCTTGGGGGCGGGGAGGGAGCAGTTCTTC. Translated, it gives CASSLGAGREQFF. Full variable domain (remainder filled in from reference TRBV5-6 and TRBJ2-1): DAGVTQSPTHLIKTRGQQVTLRCSPKSGHDTVSWYQQALGQGPQFIFQYYEEEERQRGNFPDRFSGHQFPNYSSELNVNALLLGDSALYLCASSLGAGREQFFGPGTRLTVL.

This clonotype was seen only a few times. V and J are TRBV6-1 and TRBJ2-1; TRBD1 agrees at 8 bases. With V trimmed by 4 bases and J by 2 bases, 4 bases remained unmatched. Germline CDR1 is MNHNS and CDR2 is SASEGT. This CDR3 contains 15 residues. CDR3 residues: CASSVGQGPYNEQFF. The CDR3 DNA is TGTGCCAGCAGTGTTGGACAGGGACCCTACAATGAGCAGTTCTTC.

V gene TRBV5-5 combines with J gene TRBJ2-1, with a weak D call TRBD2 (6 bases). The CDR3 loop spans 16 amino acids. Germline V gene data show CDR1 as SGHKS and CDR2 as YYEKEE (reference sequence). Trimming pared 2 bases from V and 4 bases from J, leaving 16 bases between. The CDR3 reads CASSFLGGREYNEQFF. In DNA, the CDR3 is TGTGCCAGCAGCTTCTTGGGGGGACGAGAATACAATGAGCAGTTCTTC.

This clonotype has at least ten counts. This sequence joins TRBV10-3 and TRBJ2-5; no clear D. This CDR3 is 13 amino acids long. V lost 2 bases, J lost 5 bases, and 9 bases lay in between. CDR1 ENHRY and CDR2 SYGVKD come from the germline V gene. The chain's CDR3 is CAISEPRWETQYF. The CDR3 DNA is TGTGCCATCAGTGAGCCTCGGTGGGAGACCCAGTACTTC.

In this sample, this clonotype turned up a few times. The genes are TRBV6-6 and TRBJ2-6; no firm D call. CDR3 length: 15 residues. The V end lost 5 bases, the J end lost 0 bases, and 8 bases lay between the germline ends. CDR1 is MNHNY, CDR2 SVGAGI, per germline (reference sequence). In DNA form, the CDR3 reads TGTGCCAGCAGTGCGGACGGCTCTGGGGCCAACGTCCTGACTTTC. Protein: CASSADGSGANVLTF.

The CDR3: CASSQTARLNTEAFF. CDR3 coding DNA: TGTGCCAGCAGCCAAACGGCACGGCTGAACACTGAAGCTTTCTTT. This rearrangement joins TRBV13 to TRBJ1-1; D uncertain. CDR3 size: 15 residues. Germline V CDR1 and CDR2: PRHDT, FYEKMQ (reference sequence). V lost 5 bases, J lost 0 bases, and 13 bases lay in between.

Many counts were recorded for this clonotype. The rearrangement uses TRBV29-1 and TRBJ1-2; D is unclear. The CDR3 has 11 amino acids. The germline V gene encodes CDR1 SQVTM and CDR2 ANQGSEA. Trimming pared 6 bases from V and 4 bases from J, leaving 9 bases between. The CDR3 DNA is TGCAGCGTGGATGAGAGCTATGGCTACACCTTC. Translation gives CSVDESYGYTF.

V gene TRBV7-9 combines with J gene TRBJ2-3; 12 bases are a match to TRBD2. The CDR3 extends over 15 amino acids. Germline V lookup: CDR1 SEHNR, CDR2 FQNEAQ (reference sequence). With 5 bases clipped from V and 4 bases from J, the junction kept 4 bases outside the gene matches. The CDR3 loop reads CASSLSSGGADTQYF. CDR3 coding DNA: TGTGCCAGCAGCCTCTCTAGCGGGGGGGCAGATACGCAGTATTTT.

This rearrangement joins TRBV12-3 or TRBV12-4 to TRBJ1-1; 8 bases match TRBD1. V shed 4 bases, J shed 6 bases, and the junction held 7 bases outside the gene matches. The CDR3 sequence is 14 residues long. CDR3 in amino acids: CASSSWTGSPEAFF. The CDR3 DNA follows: TGTGCCAGCAGTTCCTGGACAGGGAGTCCTGAAGCTTTCTTT.

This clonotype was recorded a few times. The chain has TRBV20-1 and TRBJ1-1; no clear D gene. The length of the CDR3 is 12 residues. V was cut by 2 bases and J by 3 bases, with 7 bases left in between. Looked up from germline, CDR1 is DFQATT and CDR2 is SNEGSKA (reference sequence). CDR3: CSARRLDTEAFF. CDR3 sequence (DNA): TGCAGTGCTAGAAGGCTAGACACTGAAGCTTTCTTT.

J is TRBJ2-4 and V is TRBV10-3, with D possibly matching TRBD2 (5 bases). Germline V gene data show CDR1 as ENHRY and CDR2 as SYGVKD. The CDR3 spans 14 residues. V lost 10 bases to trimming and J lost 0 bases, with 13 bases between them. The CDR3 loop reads CATARVLAKNIQYF. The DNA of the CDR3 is TGTGCCACCGCGAGGGTTCTAGCCAAAAACATTCAGTACTTC.

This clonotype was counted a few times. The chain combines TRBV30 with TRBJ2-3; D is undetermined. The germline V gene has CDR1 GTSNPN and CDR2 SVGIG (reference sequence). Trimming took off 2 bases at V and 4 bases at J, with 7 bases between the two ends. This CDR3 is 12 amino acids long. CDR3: CAWSRTADTQYF. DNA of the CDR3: TGTGCCTGGAGTAGAACGGCAGATACGCAGTATTTT.

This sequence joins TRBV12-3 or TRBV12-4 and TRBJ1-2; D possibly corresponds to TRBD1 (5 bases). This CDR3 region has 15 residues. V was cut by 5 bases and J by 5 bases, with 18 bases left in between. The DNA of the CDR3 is TGTGCCAGCAGTCTGAAGGGGCTCAAGAATTATGGCTACACCTTC. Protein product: CASSLKGLKNYGYTF.

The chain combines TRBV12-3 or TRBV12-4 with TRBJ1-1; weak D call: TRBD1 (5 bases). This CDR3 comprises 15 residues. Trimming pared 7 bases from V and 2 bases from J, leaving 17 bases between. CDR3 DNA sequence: TGTGCCAGCATCTCCACCGGGGGAGACAACACTGAAGCTTTCTTT. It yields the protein CASISTGGDNTEAFF.